This is a list of T cell receptor beta chains from one sample in a study of siplizumab effects on memory and regulatory T cells. The data were produced by immunoSEQ multiplex PCR, yet TCRdb's version contains in-frame clones alone and is incomplete. The sample has about 75,000 clones; around 93% are singletons. The sample consisted of CD8+ T cells sorted from blood. All receptors derive from a human donor in good health. The CDR3 runs from the conserved cysteine through the conserved F or W. The D gene is left open where the match is weak. For some rows the clone size is stated as once, few or many, or as a class when expanded; others skip it.

V gene: TRBV27; D gene: NA; clone size: NA; J gene: TRBJ1-1; CDR3 protein: CASSLRGMNTEAFF; CDR3 DNA: TGTGCCAGCAGTTTACGGGGGATGAACACTGAAGCTTTCTTT
V gene: TRBV6-6; D gene: NA; clone size: medium-sized; J gene: TRBJ1-5; CDR3 protein: CASSSEAGQPQHF; CDR3 DNA: TGTGCCAGCAGCTCCGAAGCGGGTCAGCCCCAGCATTTT
V gene: TRBV5-4; D gene: NA; clone size: NA; J gene: TRBJ1-2; CDR3 protein: CASSLERYGYTF; CDR3 DNA: TGTGCCAGCAGCTTGGAACGCTATGGCTACACCTTC
V gene: TRBV15; D gene: NA; clone size: once; J gene: TRBJ1-2; CDR3 protein: CATSRDRGIHIYGYTF; CDR3 DNA: TGTGCCACCAGCAGAGATAGGGGAATCCATATCTATGGCTACACCTTC
V gene: TRBV9; D gene: NA; clone size: NA; J gene: TRBJ1-1; CDR3 protein: CASGQNTEAFF; CDR3 DNA: TGTGCCAGCGGACAAAACACTGAAGCTTTCTTT
V gene: TRBV27; D gene: NA; clone size: NA; J gene: TRBJ2-3; CDR3 protein: CASSPLGPGTDTQYF; CDR3 DNA: TGTGCCAGCAGTCCGCTAGGACCGGGTACAGATACGCAGTATTTT
V gene: TRBV6-5; D gene: TRBD1; clone size: NA; J gene: TRBJ2-2; CDR3 protein: CASSRRQGGFGELFF; CDR3 DNA: TGTGCCAGCAGTCGGAGACAGGGGGGGTTTGGGGAGCTGTTTTTT
V gene: TRBV27; D gene: NA; clone size: NA; J gene: TRBJ1-1; CDR3 protein: CASSFGGLSTEAFF; CDR3 DNA: TGTGCCAGCAGTTTTGGGGGCTTGAGCACTGAAGCTTTCTTT
V gene: TRBV9; D gene: TRBD1; clone size: NA; J gene: TRBJ2-3; CDR3 protein: CASSVGPGTGADTQYF; CDR3 DNA: TGTGCCAGCAGCGTAGGTCCCGGGACAGGGGCAGATACGCAGTATTTT
V gene: TRBV7-9; D gene: TRBD2; clone size: NA; J gene: TRBJ2-1; CDR3 protein: CASSLVLAGMNEQFF; CDR3 DNA: TGTGCCAGCAGCTTAGTACTAGCGGGGATGAATGAGCAGTTCTTC
V gene: TRBV10-2; D gene: TRBD1; clone size: NA; J gene: TRBJ2-2; CDR3 protein: CALEQGENTGELFF; CDR3 DNA: TGCGCCCTAGAGCAGGGGGAGAACACCGGGGAGCTGTTTTTT
V gene: TRBV29-1; D gene: TRBD1; clone size: NA; J gene: TRBJ1-2; CDR3 protein: CSVDGDRGGYTF; CDR3 DNA: TGCAGCGTTGATGGGGACAGGGGTGGCTACACCTTC
V gene: TRBV6-1; D gene: NA; clone size: NA; J gene: TRBJ1-2; CDR3 protein: CASSDAGQPGYTF; CDR3 DNA: TGTGCCAGCAGTGATGCTGGACAGCCGGGCTACACCTTC
V gene: TRBV9; D gene: NA; clone size: NA; J gene: TRBJ1-1; CDR3 protein: CASSVEGGEAFF; CDR3 DNA: TGTGCCAGCAGCGTAGAGGGCGGCGAAGCTTTCTTT
V gene: TRBV9; D gene: NA; clone size: NA; J gene: TRBJ1-1; CDR3 protein: CASSVEGIGVNTEAFF; CDR3 DNA: TGTGCCAGCAGCGTAGAGGGTATAGGGGTGAACACTGAAGCTTTCTTT
V gene: TRBV29-1; D gene: NA; clone size: NA; J gene: TRBJ2-7; CDR3 protein: CSAQTDYEQYF; CDR3 DNA: TGCAGCGCCCAGACGGACTACGAGCAGTACTTC
V gene: TRBV19; D gene: NA; clone size: NA; J gene: TRBJ2-1; CDR3 protein: CASSKGEQFF; CDR3 DNA: TGTGCCAGTAGTAAGGGTGAGCAGTTCTTC
V gene: TRBV5-8; D gene: TRBD1; clone size: once; J gene: TRBJ1-5; CDR3 protein: CASSPGQAPSNQPQHF; CDR3 DNA: TGTGCCAGCAGCCCTGGACAGGCACCTAGCAATCAGCCCCAGCATTTT
V gene: TRBV30; D gene: NA; clone size: NA; J gene: TRBJ1-5; CDR3 protein: CAWSVDGNQPQHF; CDR3 DNA: TGTGCCTGGAGTGTCGACGGCAATCAGCCCCAGCATTTT
V gene: TRBV27; D gene: TRBD2; clone size: once; J gene: TRBJ2-2; CDR3 protein: CASSHQSGGASGELFF; CDR3 DNA: TGTGCCAGCAGCCATCAAAGCGGGGGGGCTTCCGGGGAGCTGTTTTTT
V gene: TRBV7-9; D gene: NA; clone size: NA; J gene: TRBJ2-7; CDR3 protein: CASSSQGSYEQYF; CDR3 DNA: TGTGCCAGCAGCTCACAGGGTTCCTACGAGCAGTACTTC
V gene: TRBV5-6; D gene: TRBD1; clone size: NA; J gene: TRBJ1-4; CDR3 protein: CASSHPGTGVEKLFF; CDR3 DNA: TGTGCCAGCAGCCACCCCGGGACAGGGGTTGAAAAACTGTTTTTT
V gene: TRBV19; D gene: TRBD1; clone size: NA; J gene: TRBJ1-5; CDR3 protein: CASSEDRVQPQHF; CDR3 DNA: TGTGCCAGTAGTGAAGACAGGGTTCAGCCCCAGCATTTT
V gene: TRBV4-1; D gene: TRBD1; clone size: NA; J gene: TRBJ1-2; CDR3 protein: CASSQDAGGATRGYTF; CDR3 DNA: TGCGCCAGCAGCCAAGATGCAGGGGGCGCGACTCGCGGCTACACCTTC
V gene: TRBV6-5; D gene: NA; clone size: once; J gene: TRBJ1-5; CDR3 protein: CASRQGEGPQHF; CDR3 DNA: TGTGCCAGCAGACAGGGAGAAGGGCCCCAGCATTTT
V gene: TRBV7-3; D gene: NA; clone size: NA; J gene: TRBJ2-1; CDR3 protein: CASSLSGNEQFF; CDR3 DNA: TGTGCCAGCAGCTTATCTGGGAATGAGCAGTTCTTC
V gene: TRBV7-3; D gene: NA; clone size: NA; J gene: TRBJ1-1; CDR3 protein: CASSLGGAEAFF; CDR3 DNA: TGTGCCAGCAGCTTAGGAGGGGCTGAAGCTTTCTTT
V gene: TRBV27; D gene: NA; clone size: NA; J gene: TRBJ1-2; CDR3 protein: CASSFQSTNYGYTF; CDR3 DNA: TGTGCCAGCAGTTTTCAGTCGACCAACTATGGCTACACCTTC
V gene: TRBV19; D gene: NA; clone size: NA; J gene: TRBJ2-7; CDR3 protein: CASSMGLTATDEQYF; CDR3 DNA: TGTGCCAGTAGTATGGGGCTGACAGCCACGGACGAGCAGTACTTC
V gene: TRBV18; D gene: NA; clone size: NA; J gene: TRBJ1-5; CDR3 protein: CASSLGHFSNQPQHF; CDR3 DNA: TGTGCCAGCTCACTTGGACACTTTAGCAATCAGCCCCAGCATTTT
V gene: TRBV28; D gene: TRBD1; clone size: NA; J gene: TRBJ1-2; CDR3 protein: CASTLTGEDGYTF; CDR3 DNA: TGTGCCAGCACCTTGACAGGGGAGGATGGCTACACCTTC
V gene: TRBV7-9; D gene: NA; clone size: NA; J gene: TRBJ1-5; CDR3 protein: CASSLGGTYQPQHF; CDR3 DNA: TGTGCCAGCAGCTTAGGTGGGACCTATCAGCCCCAGCATTTT
V gene: TRBV5-5; D gene: NA; clone size: NA; J gene: TRBJ1-5; CDR3 protein: CASGLWGGNQPQHF; CDR3 DNA: TGTGCCAGCGGACTGTGGGGGGGCAATCAGCCCCAGCATTTT
V gene: TRBV28; D gene: NA; clone size: NA; J gene: TRBJ2-1; CDR3 protein: CASSFRTDNEQFF; CDR3 DNA: TGTGCCAGCAGTTTCAGGACAGACAATGAGCAGTTCTTC
V gene: TRBV13; D gene: NA; clone size: NA; J gene: TRBJ1-1; CDR3 protein: CASTPGPLNTEAFF; CDR3 DNA: TGTGCCAGCACCCCGGGACCCCTGAACACTGAAGCTTTCTTT
V gene: TRBV15; D gene: NA; clone size: NA; J gene: TRBJ2-7; CDR3 protein: CATSRPGNEQYF; CDR3 DNA: TGTGCCACCAGCAGGCCGGGGAACGAGCAGTACTTC
V gene: TRBV12-1; D gene: NA; clone size: once; J gene: TRBJ1-1; CDR3 protein: CASSLRYRNTEAFF; CDR3 DNA: TGTGCCAGCAGCTTACGGTACAGAAACACTGAAGCTTTCTTT
V gene: TRBV6-1; D gene: NA; clone size: NA; J gene: TRBJ1-5; CDR3 protein: CASSEGPGHGNQPQHF; CDR3 DNA: TGTGCCAGCAGTGAAGGGCCGGGACATGGTAATCAGCCCCAGCATTTT
V gene: TRBV4-1; D gene: NA; clone size: once; J gene: TRBJ2-1; CDR3 protein: CASSQADNEQFF; CDR3 DNA: TGCGCCAGCAGCCAAGCTGACAATGAGCAGTTCTTC
V gene: TRBV6-1; D gene: TRBD1; clone size: NA; J gene: TRBJ2-1; CDR3 protein: CASSDIYRDSGYNEQFF; CDR3 DNA: TGTGCCAGCAGTGATATATACCGGGACAGCGGATACAATGAGCAGTTCTTC
V gene: TRBV15; D gene: TRBD2; clone size: NA; J gene: TRBJ2-7; CDR3 protein: CATSSPTGGPSYEQYF; CDR3 DNA: TGTGCCACCAGCAGCCCTACGGGGGGACCATCCTACGAGCAGTACTTC
V gene: TRBV27; D gene: TRBD2; clone size: NA; J gene: TRBJ2-7; CDR3 protein: CASSGRGSLYEQYF; CDR3 DNA: TGTGCCAGCAGTGGGAGGGGTTCTCTTTACGAGCAGTACTTC
V gene: TRBV5-1; D gene: TRBD1; clone size: once; J gene: TRBJ2-1; CDR3 protein: CASSLTGGDYNEQFF; CDR3 DNA: TGCGCCAGCAGCTTGACAGGGGGCGACTACAATGAGCAGTTCTTC
V gene: TRBV10-1; D gene: NA; clone size: NA; J gene: TRBJ2-1; CDR3 protein: CASSADLGYNEQFF; CDR3 DNA: TGCGCCAGCAGTGCTGATTTGGGGTACAATGAGCAGTTCTTC
V gene: TRBV5-6; D gene: NA; clone size: NA; J gene: TRBJ2-3; CDR3 protein: CASGYTDTQYF; CDR3 DNA: TGTGCCAGCGGCTATACAGATACGCAGTATTTT
V gene: TRBV2; D gene: NA; clone size: NA; J gene: TRBJ2-7; CDR3 protein: CASSEREEQYF; CDR3 DNA: TGTGCCAGCAGTGAAAGGGAAGAGCAGTACTTC
V gene: TRBV7-9; D gene: NA; clone size: NA; J gene: TRBJ2-7; CDR3 protein: CASSLFSEQYF; CDR3 DNA: TGTGCCAGCAGCTTATTCAGCGAGCAGTACTTC
V gene: TRBV5-5; D gene: NA; clone size: once; J gene: TRBJ1-1; CDR3 protein: CASSLAENTEAFF; CDR3 DNA: TGTGCCAGCAGCTTGGCAGAGAATACTGAAGCTTTCTTT
V gene: TRBV19; D gene: TRBD2; clone size: NA; J gene: TRBJ2-3; CDR3 protein: CASSIGGAGWSGALPSTDTQYF; CDR3 DNA: TGTGCCAGTAGTATAGGCGGGGCCGGTTGGAGCGGGGCCTTACCTAGCACAGATACGCAGTATTTT
V gene: TRBV19; D gene: NA; clone size: NA; J gene: TRBJ1-5; CDR3 protein: CASSIQGAGNQPQHF; CDR3 DNA: TGTGCCAGTAGTATACAAGGGGCAGGCAATCAGCCCCAGCATTTT